One T cell receptor (beta chain) is described in this entry. Antigen: not known. The data are from a study of cytomegalovirus exposure and HLA in healthy donors. The CDR3 is 11 residues long. Germline V lookup: CDR1 SQVTM, CDR2 ANQGSEA. V dropped 6 bases and J dropped 3 bases, with 8 bases sitting between them. Study-wide findings and caveats: It was reported that TCR beta sequences correctly inferred the HLA-A and HLA-B alleles for most subjects. The productive fraction for most TCR beta V segments was about 87% or about 30% in an earlier analysis.

60 Vbeta and 13 Jbeta primers were used in PCR. This table comes from immunoSEQ multiplex PCR, and its TCRdb copy is limited to in-frame clones, with some not included. This sample has over 100,000 clones, with approximately 80% found just once. The sample taken for sequencing was PBMCs. The rearrangement uses TRBV29-1 and TRBJ1-1; the D is unclear. This receptor was identified in a male donor in good health and CMV-seropositive. The CDR3 DNA reads TGCAGCGTAGAATCGGACACTGAAGCTTTCTTT. This sequence encodes CSVESDTEAFF.